This T cell receptor beta chain derives from a study of regulatory T cells in long-lasting Graves disease. Time point defined: newly diagnosed GD, antithyroid drugs for less than 3 months. Preparation of the TCR library used RNA extracted from PBMCs. This clonotype was seen a few times. Germline-derived CDR1 and CDR2 are SGHDT and YYEEEE. V lost 4 bases and J 2 bases, leaving 15 bases between the germline ends. This CDR3 region has 15 residues. iRepertoire HTBI primers and Arm-PCR of CDR3 regions built TCR beta libraries. As handled by the study authors: Identification of gene segments yielded more than 60 TRBV and roughly 15 TRBJ across samples. TCRdb reprocessed the multiplex PCR reads with MiXCR, giving one entry per CDR3 protein. Clone size and V and J calls follow TCRdb, not the original study. The sample lists about 440,000 distinct CDR3 sequences, 15% to 20% occurring once. The sample was also reused in another study, on T cells in Graves' hyperthyroidism and ophthalmopathy. As that study records: The HTBI primer set drove a first-round RT-PCR of the TCR CDR3.

The chain joins TRBV5-6 to TRBJ1-2; maybe TRBD1 (6 bases). This sequence originates from a woman aged 25 to 39 with Graves disease. The sequenced sample was peripheral blood mononuclear cells (PBMCs), obtained at new diagnosis, from a patient treated with antithyroid drugs. CDR3 region: CASSVKGGRNYGYTF. The CDR3 DNA reads as TGTGCCAGCAGCGTAAAAGGGGGTAGGAACTATGGCTACACCTTC.